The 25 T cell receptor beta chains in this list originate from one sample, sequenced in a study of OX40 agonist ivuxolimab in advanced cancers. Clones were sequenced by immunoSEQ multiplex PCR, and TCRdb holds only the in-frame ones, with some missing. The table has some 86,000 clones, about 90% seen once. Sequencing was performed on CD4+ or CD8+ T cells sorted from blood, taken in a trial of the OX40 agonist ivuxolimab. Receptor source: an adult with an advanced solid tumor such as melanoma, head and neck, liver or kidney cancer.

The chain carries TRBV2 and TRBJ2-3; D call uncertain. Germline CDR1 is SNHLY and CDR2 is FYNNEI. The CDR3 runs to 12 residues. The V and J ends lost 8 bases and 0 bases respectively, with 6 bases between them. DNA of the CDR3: TGTGCCAGCGGGCAGAGCACAGATACGCAGTATTTT. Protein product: CASGQSTDTQYF.

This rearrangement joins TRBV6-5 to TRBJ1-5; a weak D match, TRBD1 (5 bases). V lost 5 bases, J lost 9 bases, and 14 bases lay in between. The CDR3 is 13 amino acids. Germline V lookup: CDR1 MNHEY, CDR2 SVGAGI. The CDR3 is CASSTGPVAPQHF. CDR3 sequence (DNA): TGTGCCAGCAGTACGGGACCGGTAGCGCCCCAGCATTTT.

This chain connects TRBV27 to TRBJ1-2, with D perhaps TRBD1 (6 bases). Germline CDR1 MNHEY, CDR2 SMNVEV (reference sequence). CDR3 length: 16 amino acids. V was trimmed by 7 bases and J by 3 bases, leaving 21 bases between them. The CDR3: CASTPFGEGGYYGYTF. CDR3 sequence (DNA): TGTGCCAGCACCCCATTTGGTGAGGGGGGATACTATGGCTACACCTTC.

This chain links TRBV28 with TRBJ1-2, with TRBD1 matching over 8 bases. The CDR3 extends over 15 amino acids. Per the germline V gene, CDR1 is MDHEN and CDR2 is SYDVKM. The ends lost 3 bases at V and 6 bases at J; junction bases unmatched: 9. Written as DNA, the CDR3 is TGTGCCAGCAGTTTCCCCGTTGGGACAGGTGATGGCTACACCTTC. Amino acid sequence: CASSFPVGTGDGYTF.

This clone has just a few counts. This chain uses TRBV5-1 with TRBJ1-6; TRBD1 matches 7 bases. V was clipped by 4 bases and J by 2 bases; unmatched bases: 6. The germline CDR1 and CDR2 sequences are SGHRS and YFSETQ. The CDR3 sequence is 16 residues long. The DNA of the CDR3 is TGCGCCAGCAGCATGGACAGGTGGACCTATAATTCACCCCTCCACTTT. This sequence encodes CASSMDRWTYNSPLHF.

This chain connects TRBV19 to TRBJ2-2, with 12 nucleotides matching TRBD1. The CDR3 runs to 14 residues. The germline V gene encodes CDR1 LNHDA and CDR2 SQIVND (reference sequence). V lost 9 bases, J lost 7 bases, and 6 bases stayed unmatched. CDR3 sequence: CASSGTGGHGELFF. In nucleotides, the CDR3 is TGTGCCAGCTCCGGGACAGGGGGCCACGGGGAGCTGTTTTTT.

The CDR3 here is CASSRGAGGADTQYF. CDR3 nucleotides: TGTGCCTCCTCCCGAGGAGCGGGGGGCGCAGATACGCAGTATTTT. This chain connects TRBV19 to TRBJ2-3; 9 positions agree with TRBD2. Germline V lookup: CDR1 LNHDA, CDR2 SQIVND (reference sequence). This CDR3 is 15 amino acids long. V gave up 11 bases and J gave up 4 bases; unmatched junction bases: 13.

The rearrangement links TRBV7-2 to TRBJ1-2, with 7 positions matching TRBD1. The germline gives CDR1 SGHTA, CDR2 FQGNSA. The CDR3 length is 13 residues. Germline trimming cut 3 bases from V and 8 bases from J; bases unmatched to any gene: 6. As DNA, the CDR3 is TGTGCCAGCAGCTTTCCAGGGGGGAGCGGCTACACCTTC. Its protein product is CASSFPGGSGYTF.

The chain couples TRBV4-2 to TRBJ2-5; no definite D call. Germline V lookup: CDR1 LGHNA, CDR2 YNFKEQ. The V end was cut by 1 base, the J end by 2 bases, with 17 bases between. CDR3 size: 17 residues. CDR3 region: CASSQGGSWSGQETQYF. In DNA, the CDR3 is TGTGCCAGCAGCCAAGGGGGAAGCTGGAGTGGGCAAGAGACCCAGTACTTC.

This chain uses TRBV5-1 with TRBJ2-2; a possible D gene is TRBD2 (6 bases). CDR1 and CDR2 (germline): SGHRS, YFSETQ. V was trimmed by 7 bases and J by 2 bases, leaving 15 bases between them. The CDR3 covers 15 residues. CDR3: CASGGTTLNTGELFF. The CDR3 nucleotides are TGCGCCAGCGGCGGGACCACCCTAAACACCGGGGAGCTGTTTTTT.

This CDR3 is CASSSMGQPNEKLFF. CDR3 nucleotide sequence: TGTGCCAGCAGCTCGATGGGACAGCCAAATGAAAAACTGTTTTTT. The rearrangement uses TRBV7-8 and TRBJ1-4, with 7 bases fitting TRBD1. This CDR3 comprises 15 residues. The germline gives CDR1 SGHVS, CDR2 FQNEAQ. The V gene end was trimmed by 4 bases and the J gene end by 5 bases; junction bases not matched to a gene: 7.

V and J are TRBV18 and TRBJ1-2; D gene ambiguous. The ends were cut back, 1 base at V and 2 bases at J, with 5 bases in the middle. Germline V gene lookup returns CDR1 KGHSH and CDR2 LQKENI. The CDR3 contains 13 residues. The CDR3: CASSPQGNYGYTF. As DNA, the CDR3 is TGTGCCAGCTCACCACAGGGAAACTATGGCTACACCTTC.

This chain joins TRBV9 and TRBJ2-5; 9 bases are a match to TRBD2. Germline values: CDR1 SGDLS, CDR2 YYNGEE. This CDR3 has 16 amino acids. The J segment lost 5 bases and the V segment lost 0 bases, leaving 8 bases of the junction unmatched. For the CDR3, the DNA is TGTGCCAGCAGCGTAGCCTGGCGGGGGGGTATGGAGACCCAGTACTTC. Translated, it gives CASSVAWRGGMETQYF.

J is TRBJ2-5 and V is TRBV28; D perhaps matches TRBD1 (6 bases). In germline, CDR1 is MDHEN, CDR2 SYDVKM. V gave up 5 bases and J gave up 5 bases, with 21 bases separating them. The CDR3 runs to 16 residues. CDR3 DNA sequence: TGTGCCAGCAGTCGCCAGGACAGAAAAAAAGGGGAGACCCAGTACTTC. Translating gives CASSRQDRKKGETQYF.

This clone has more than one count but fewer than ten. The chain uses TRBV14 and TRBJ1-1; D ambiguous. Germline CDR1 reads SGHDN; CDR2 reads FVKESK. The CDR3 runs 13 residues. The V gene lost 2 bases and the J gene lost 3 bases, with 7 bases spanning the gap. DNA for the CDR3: TGTGCCAGCAGCCAAAACACCTACACTGAAGCTTTCTTT. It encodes CASSQNTYTEAFF.

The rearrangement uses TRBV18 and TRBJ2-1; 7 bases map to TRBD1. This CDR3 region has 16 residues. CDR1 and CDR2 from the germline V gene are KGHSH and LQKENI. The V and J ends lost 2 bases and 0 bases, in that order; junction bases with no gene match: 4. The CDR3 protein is CASSPKTGSSYNEQFF. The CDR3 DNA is TGTGCCAGCTCACCAAAGACAGGGAGCTCCTACAATGAGCAGTTCTTC.

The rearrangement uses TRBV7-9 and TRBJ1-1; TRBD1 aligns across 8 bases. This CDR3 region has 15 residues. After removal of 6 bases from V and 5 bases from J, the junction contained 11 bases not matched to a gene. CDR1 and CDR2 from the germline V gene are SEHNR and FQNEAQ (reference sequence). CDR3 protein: CASRSQGALGTEAFF. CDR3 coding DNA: TGTGCCAGCAGATCCCAGGGGGCGCTTGGGACTGAAGCTTTCTTT. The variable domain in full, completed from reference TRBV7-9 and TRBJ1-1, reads DTGVSQNPRHKITKRGQNVTFRCDPISEHNRLYWYRQTLGQGPEFLTYFQNEAQLEKSRLLSDRFSAERPKGSFSTLEIQRTEQGDSAMYLCASRSQGALGTEAFFGQGTRLTVV.

Written as DNA, the CDR3 is TGTGCCAGCAGTAATACAGGGAGCAACGAGCAGTACTTC. This encodes CASSNTGSNEQYF. The genes are TRBV6-5 and TRBJ2-7; tentative D call: TRBD1 (6 bases). V gave up 5 bases and J gave up 5 bases, with 13 bases separating them. The V gene's germline CDR1 is MNHEY and CDR2 SVGAGI. This CDR3 spans 13 amino acids.

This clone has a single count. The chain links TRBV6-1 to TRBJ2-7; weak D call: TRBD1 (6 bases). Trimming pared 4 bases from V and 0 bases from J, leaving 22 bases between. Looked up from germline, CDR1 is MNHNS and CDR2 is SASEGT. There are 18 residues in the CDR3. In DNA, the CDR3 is TGTGCCAGCAGTGCAAGCTACTTTTCAGGGGCTAGCTCCTACGAGCAGTACGTC. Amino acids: CASSASYFSGASSYEQYV.

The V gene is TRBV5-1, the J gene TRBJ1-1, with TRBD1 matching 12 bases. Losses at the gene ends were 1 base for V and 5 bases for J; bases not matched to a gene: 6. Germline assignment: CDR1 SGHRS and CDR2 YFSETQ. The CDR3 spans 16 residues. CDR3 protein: CASSLRDRGLGTEAFF. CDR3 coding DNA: TGCGCCAGCAGCTTGCGGGACAGGGGGCTTGGTACTGAAGCTTTCTTT. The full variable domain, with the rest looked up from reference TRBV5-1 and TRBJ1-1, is KAGVTQTPRYLIKTRGQQVTLSCSPISGHRSVSWYQQTPGQGLQFLFEYFSETQRNKGNFPGRFSGRQFSNSRSEMNVSTLELGDSALYLCASSLRDRGLGTEAFFGQGTRLTVV.

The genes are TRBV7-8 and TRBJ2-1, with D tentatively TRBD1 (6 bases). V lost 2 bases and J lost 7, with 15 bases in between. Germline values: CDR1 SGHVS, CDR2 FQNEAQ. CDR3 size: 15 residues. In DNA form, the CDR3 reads TGTGCCAGCAGCTTACAGGGGCACATCTCAAATGAGCAGTTCTTC. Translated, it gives CASSLQGHISNEQFF. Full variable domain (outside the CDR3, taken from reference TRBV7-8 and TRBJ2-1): GAGVSQSPRYKVAKRGQDVALRCDPISGHVSLFWYQQALGQGPEFLTYFQNEAQLDKSGLPSDRFFAERPEGSVSTLKIQRTQQEDSAVYLCASSLQGHISNEQFFGPGTRLTVL.

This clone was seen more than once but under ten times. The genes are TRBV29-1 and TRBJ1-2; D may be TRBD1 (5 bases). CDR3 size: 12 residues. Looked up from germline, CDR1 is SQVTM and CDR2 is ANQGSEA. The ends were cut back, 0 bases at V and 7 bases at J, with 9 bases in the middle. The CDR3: CSVEDHGGGYTF. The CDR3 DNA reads TGCAGCGTTGAAGATCATGGGGGTGGCTACACCTTC.

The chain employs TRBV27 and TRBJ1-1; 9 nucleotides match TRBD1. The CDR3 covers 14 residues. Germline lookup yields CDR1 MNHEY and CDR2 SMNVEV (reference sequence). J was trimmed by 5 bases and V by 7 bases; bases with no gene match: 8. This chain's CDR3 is CASIGTGLKTEAFF. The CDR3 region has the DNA TGTGCCAGCATAGGGACAGGGCTCAAGACTGAAGCTTTCTTT.

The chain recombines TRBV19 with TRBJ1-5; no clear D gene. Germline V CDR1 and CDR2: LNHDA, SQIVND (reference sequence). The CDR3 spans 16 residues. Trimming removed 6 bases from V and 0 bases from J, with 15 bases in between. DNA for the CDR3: TGTGCCAGTAGGAGCCGGAAGGACTATAGCAATCAGCCCCAGCATTTT. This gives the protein CASRSRKDYSNQPQHF.

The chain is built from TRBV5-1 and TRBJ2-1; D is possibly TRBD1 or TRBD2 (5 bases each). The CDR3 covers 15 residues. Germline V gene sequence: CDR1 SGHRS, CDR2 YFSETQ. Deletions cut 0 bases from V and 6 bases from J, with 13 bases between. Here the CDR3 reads CASSLAGDPVNEQFF. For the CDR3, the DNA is TGCGCCAGCAGCTTGGCCGGGGACCCCGTCAATGAGCAGTTCTTC.